The 19 T cell receptor beta chains given below trace back to one sample, sequenced in a study of T cells in Graves' hyperthyroidism and ophthalmopathy. Researchers took RNA transcripts and amplified the TCR beta CDR3 regions from them. Initially, a first-round RT-PCR of the TCR CDR3 employed the HTBI primer set. In TCRdb, the multiplex PCR reads were re-called with MiXCR into one record per CDR3 protein. Of 550,000 to 700,000 distinct CDR3 sequences listed, just over 45% are singletons. The specimen sequenced was peripheral blood or thyroid tissue (not recorded which). These receptors all stem from an adult woman with Graves' disease, either hyperthyroidism or ophthalmopathy (not recorded which).

This clonotype appeared many times. V gene TRBV2 combines with J gene TRBJ1-4; D remains ambiguous. CDR1 is SNHLY and CDR2 is FYNNEI in the germline V gene. This CDR3 contains 14 residues. V lost 6 bases and J lost 7, with 15 bases in between. In DNA form, the CDR3 reads TGTGCCAGCAGGGAGGTTAGGCGGAGTGAAAAACTGTTTTTT. Its translation is CASREVRRSEKLFF.

This clonotype was found many times. The CDR3 spells CASSAQGAGETQYF. DNA of the CDR3: TGTGCCAGCAGCGCTCAGGGGGCAGGGGAGACCCAGTACTTC. This chain connects TRBV7-2 to TRBJ2-5; TRBD1 matches at 8 bases. The CDR3 spans 14 residues. The germline V gene encodes CDR1 SGHTA and CDR2 FQGNSA. V lost 5 bases, J lost 5 bases, and 7 bases stayed unmatched. Drawing the rest from reference TRBV7-2 and TRBJ2-5, the complete variable domain is GAGVSQSPSNKVTEKGKDVELRCDPISGHTALYWYRQSLGQGLEFLIYFQGNSAPDKSGLPSDRFSAERTGGSVSTLTIQRTQQEDSAVYLCASSAQGAGETQYFGPGTRLLVL.

CDR3 DNA sequence: TGTGCCAGCAGCTTAGTCAGGGGAGGCGATTCACCCCTCCACTTT. Its protein product is CASSLVRGGDSPLHF. This chain links TRBV7-2 with TRBJ1-6; possible D gene TRBD1, 6 bases. With 1 base removed from V and 8 bases from J, the gap between germline ends came to 12 bases. CDR3 size: 15 residues. CDR1 is SGHTA, CDR2 FQGNSA, per germline.

Concerning this clonotype itself: A junction end diverges from the germline sequence, so it may reflect a read error. The chain recombines TRBV20-1 with TRBJ1-1; 8 bases fit TRBD1. The CDR3 totals 13 residues. The germline CDR1 and CDR2 sequences are DFQATT and SNEGSKA (reference sequence). The CDR3 region has the DNA TGCAGTGCTAGAGGGACAGGGAACAATGAAGCTTTCTTT. Its protein is CSARGTGNNEAFF.

This clonotype was observed a few times. The chain carries TRBV10-3 and TRBJ2-3, with 7 bases aligning to TRBD2. With 0 bases clipped from V and 3 bases from J, the junction kept 3 bases outside the gene matches. Germline V gene lookup returns CDR1 ENHRY and CDR2 SYGVKD. This CDR3 is built from 15 residues. DNA for the CDR3: TGTGCCATCAGTGAGTCTGGCGGGAGAACAGATACGCAGTATTTT. Translated, it gives CAISESGGRTDTQYF.

The chain has TRBV2 and TRBJ1-2, with D perhaps TRBD1 (5 bases). The germline V gene has CDR1 SNHLY and CDR2 FYNNEI. The CDR3 is 17 amino acids. Trimming shortened V by 8 bases and J by 6 bases, and 28 bases separated the two germline ends. The CDR3 protein is CASGKRGRNWGMNGYTF. As DNA, the CDR3 is TGTGCCAGCGGCAAACGGGGCCGGAACTGGGGCATGAATGGCTACACCTTC.

The chain carries TRBV9 and TRBJ1-6; D possibly corresponds to TRBD1 (5 bases). V was trimmed by 4 bases and J by 9 bases, leaving 17 bases between them. This CDR3 is 15 amino acids long. Germline V gives CDR1 SGDLS, CDR2 YYNGEE. CDR3 residues: CASSPRVGGLSPLHF. The CDR3 DNA is TGTGCCAGCAGCCCCAGGGTCGGTGGTCTTTCACCCCTCCACTTT.

Comments on this clonotype: Compared with germline, one end of the junction differs, possibly owing to a read error. The chain is built from TRBV15 and TRBJ1-5; possible D gene TRBD1, 5 bases. The CDR3 is 12 amino acids. Germline CDR1 LNHNV, CDR2 YYDKDF (reference sequence). CDR3 amino acids: CATGVGKQLQHF. CDR3 DNA sequence: TGTGCCACGGGGGTTGGCAAACAGCTCCAGCATTTT.

In its sample, this clonotype was seen many times. The chain is built from TRBV6-6 and TRBJ1-5; 7 bases are shared with TRBD1. The CDR3 has 15 residues. Trimming removed 1 base from V and 2 bases from J; junction bases left unmatched: 2. The germline gives CDR1 MNHNY, CDR2 SVGAGI (reference sequence). CDR3 protein: CASSYYTGGNQPQHF. In DNA form, the CDR3 reads TGTGCCAGCAGTTACTACACAGGGGGCAATCAGCCCCAGCATTTT.

This clonotype was observed many times. The CDR3 DNA reads as TGTGCCAGCAGCTTCCTGGCTCTCGAGACTGAAGCTTTCTTT. It yields the protein CASSFLALETEAFF. The chain is built from TRBV5-5 and TRBJ1-1, with D unresolved. Germline CDR1 SGHKS, CDR2 YYEKEE (reference sequence). The CDR3 is 14 residues long. V was trimmed by 2 bases and J by 5 bases, leaving 13 bases between them.

The chain combines TRBV12-3 or TRBV12-4 with TRBJ1-5; TRBD1 matches 12 bases. Trimming took 5 bases from V and 12 from J; bases not matched to a gene: 20. The CDR3 contains 18 residues. The CDR3 loop is CASSPRDRGPEQSGVQHF. The CDR3, as DNA: TGTGCCAGCAGTCCCCGGGACAGGGGGCCCGAGCAATCAGGGGTCCAGCATTTT.

A word on this clonotype: The junction departs from the called germline gene at one end, perhaps through a read error. The CDR3 DNA reads as TGTGCCAGCAGCTTAACTAGCGGGAATTACGAGCAGTACTTC. It codes for CASSLTSGNYEQYF. This sequence joins TRBV5-1 and TRBJ2-7; 10 bases match TRBD2. Germline-derived CDR1 and CDR2 are SGHRS and YFSETQ. The CDR3 runs 14 residues.

V gene TRBV7-9 combines with J gene TRBJ1-1; tentatively, D is TRBD1 (6 bases). The germline gives CDR1 SEHNR, CDR2 FQNEAQ (reference sequence). V lost 3 bases and J lost 3, with 11 bases in between. The CDR3 length is 14 residues. CDR3 DNA sequence: TGTGCCAGCAGCTTCGAGACAGGATACACTGAAGCTTTCTTT. Protein product: CASSFETGYTEAFF.

The V and J genes are TRBV2 and TRBJ1-1; possible D gene TRBD1, 5 bases. Germline CDR1 is SNHLY and CDR2 is FYNNEI. With 8 bases removed from V and 3 bases from J, the gap between germline ends came to 25 bases. The CDR3 is made up of 17 amino acids. This CDR3 reads CASRSQGDTGEYTEAFF. CDR3 sequence (DNA): TGTGCCAGCCGAAGCCAGGGTGACACCGGGGAGTACACTGAAGCTTTCTTT.

This sequence joins TRBV7-6 and TRBJ1-5; D unresolved. The CDR3 consists of 16 residues. Trimming left V 4 bases short and J 11 bases short, with 24 bases between. Germline V CDR1 and CDR2: SGHVS, FNYEAQ. CDR3 sequence: CASSYPQREHQETQHF. CDR3 bases: TGTGCCAGCAGCTACCCTCAGCGGGAGCACCAAGAGACCCAGCATTTT.

The chain employs TRBV27 and TRBJ2-5; D may be TRBD1 (6 bases). The CDR3 consists of 14 residues. Trimming cost V 5 bases and J 2 bases, with 12 bases left between them. The germline gives CDR1 MNHEY, CDR2 SMNVEV (reference sequence). For the CDR3, the DNA is TGTGCCAGCAGTGGTTGGGACAATCAAGAGACCCAGTACTTC. As protein: CASSGWDNQETQYF.

This clonotype was detected many times. The V gene is TRBV11-2, the J gene TRBJ2-7, with a tentative D call TRBD2 (6 bases). V lost 6 bases, J lost 2 bases, and 20 bases lay in between. The CDR3 runs to 16 residues. Looked up from germline, CDR1 is SGHAT and CDR2 is FQNNGV. Here the CDR3 DNA reads TGTGCCAGCAGGGACGGGCCGAATAGCGGACCCTACGAGCAGTACTTC. It specifies CASRDGPNSGPYEQYF.

This clonotype was observed at least ten times. The gene calls are TRBV5-1 and TRBJ1-2; no definite D call. The CDR3 consists of 13 residues. CDR1 and CDR2 (germline): SGHRS, YFSETQ. The V end lost 2 bases, the J end lost 8 bases, and 13 bases lay between the germline ends. In DNA, the CDR3 is TGCGCCAGCAGCTTAGACGGACTAGAGGGCTACACCTTC. Protein product: CASSLDGLEGYTF.

This clonotype has at least ten counts. The chain uses TRBV11-2 and TRBJ2-7; 7 bases fit TRBD2. The CDR3 is 12 amino acids. The V gene's germline CDR1 is SGHAT and CDR2 FQNNGV. Trimming cost V 5 bases and J 12 bases; bases outside gene matches: 10. CDR3 residues: CASSLAALVPYF. DNA of the CDR3: TGTGCCAGCAGCCTAGCGGCCCTCGTGCCGTACTTC.